These 7 T cell receptor beta chains came from one sample sequenced in a study of cytotoxic CD8 clonotypes in ibrutinib-treated CLL (dated by TCRdb to the early 2020s). Library prep was done by the immunoSEQ multiplex PCR assay. This is the immuneACCESS table as TCRdb keeps it, with only in-frame sequences that have V and J called. A part of the clones is gone; compared with another copy, unresolved V genes explain less than half, and the rest is unexplained. The sample table contains approximately 130,000 clones; only one count was recorded for around four fifths of them. Of the sample, 3% to 4% is held by the ten largest clones. The time point label corresponds to: 24 months on ibrutinib. Sample: PBMCs, taken after 24 months of ibrutinib treatment. The receptors were sampled from a human donor with chronic lymphocytic leukemia.

The chain recombines TRBV5-4 with TRBJ1-2, with TRBD1 matching over 7 bases. Germline CDR1 reads SGHNT; CDR2 reads YYREEE (reference sequence). V gave up 5 bases and J gave up 3 bases; unmatched junction bases: 10. This CDR3 is 15 amino acids long. In DNA form, the CDR3 reads TGTGCCAGCAGGATCTACGGGACAGCGGACTATGGCTACACCTTC. Amino acids: CASRIYGTADYGYTF.

The chain is built from TRBV18 and TRBJ1-5; 8 nucleotides line up with TRBD1. Germline CDR1 KGHSH, CDR2 LQKENI. V trimming: 2 bases; J trimming: 0 bases; junction bases outside the gene matches: 9. The CDR3 is made up of 18 amino acids. This CDR3 is CASSPFAQGADSNQPQHF. In DNA form, the CDR3 reads TGTGCCAGCTCACCATTTGCTCAGGGGGCGGATAGCAATCAGCCCCAGCATTTT.

The chain recombines TRBV5-1 with TRBJ1-6; TRBD1 matches 8 bases. Germline-derived CDR1 and CDR2 are SGHRS and YFSETQ. This CDR3 is built from 14 residues. Germline trimming cut 1 base from V and 10 bases from J; bases unmatched to any gene: 4. The CDR3: CASSLSTGASPLHF. CDR3 coding DNA: TGCGCCAGCAGCTTGTCGACAGGGGCATCACCCCTCCACTTT.

The rearrangement joins TRBV10-1 to TRBJ1-1, with 10 positions matching TRBD1. V lost 6 bases, J lost 1 base, and 2 bases stayed unmatched. This CDR3 is 14 amino acids long. From germline, CDR1 is WNHNN and CDR2 SYGVQD (reference sequence). DNA for the CDR3: TGCGCCAGCAGCGGGACAGGGGCGAACACTGAAGCTTTCTTT. Its translation is CASSGTGANTEAFF.

The chain links TRBV27 to TRBJ2-5, with TRBD2 matching 10 bases. The V and J ends lost 8 bases and 3 bases, in that order; junction bases with no gene match: 15. The CDR3 extends over 17 amino acids. Germline V gene data show CDR1 as MNHEY and CDR2 as SMNVEV (reference sequence). CDR3 nucleotide sequence: TGTGCCAGCGCAAGAGGGGGACTAGCGTTTTTCGAAGAGACCCAGTACTTC. Residues: CASARGGLAFFEETQYF.

This clone appeared once. J is TRBJ2-4 and V is TRBV9; D is ambiguous. Germline CDR1 SGDLS, CDR2 YYNGEE. Between the trimmed V and J ends, which lost 3 bases and 1 base, there was a span of 8 bases. The CDR3 totals 14 residues. The CDR3 nucleotides are TGTGCCAGCAGCGAAGCTCCCGCCAAAAACATTCAGTACTTC. It is translated as CASSEAPAKNIQYF.

The genes are TRBV5-5 and TRBJ2-4; maybe TRBD2 (6 bases). Germline assignment: CDR1 SGHKS and CDR2 YYEKEE (reference sequence). The CDR3 totals 12 residues. Trimming left V 6 bases short and J 6 bases short, with 10 bases between. The CDR3 sequence is CASMGGRNIQYF. For the CDR3, the DNA is TGTGCCAGCATGGGGGGTCGAAACATTCAGTACTTC.